This TCR beta chain originates from a study of T cells after posttransplantation cyclophosphamide. Findings of the study overall: After PTCy, TRB diversity resembled that of CNI/methotrexate controls.

Germline V gives CDR1 MRHNA, CDR2 SNTAGT. There are 12 residues in the CDR3. This clone was seen a few times. Its antigen is undetermined. Only in-frame clones appear in the TCRdb table, and some are missing; sequencing was by immunoSEQ multiplex PCR. Found here are tens of thousands of clones, around 84% of them singletons; the top ten hold 2.8%. Sequencing was performed on PBMCs. The V call is TRBV6-4, the J call TRBJ2-7, with TRBD2 identical over 11 bases. This receptor was identified in a young man with a blood cancer, CMV-positive, and with a related stem cell donor. In nucleotides, the CDR3 is TGTGACCGACTAGCGGGGCCCTACGAGCAGTACTTC. Its translation: CDRLAGPYEQYF.